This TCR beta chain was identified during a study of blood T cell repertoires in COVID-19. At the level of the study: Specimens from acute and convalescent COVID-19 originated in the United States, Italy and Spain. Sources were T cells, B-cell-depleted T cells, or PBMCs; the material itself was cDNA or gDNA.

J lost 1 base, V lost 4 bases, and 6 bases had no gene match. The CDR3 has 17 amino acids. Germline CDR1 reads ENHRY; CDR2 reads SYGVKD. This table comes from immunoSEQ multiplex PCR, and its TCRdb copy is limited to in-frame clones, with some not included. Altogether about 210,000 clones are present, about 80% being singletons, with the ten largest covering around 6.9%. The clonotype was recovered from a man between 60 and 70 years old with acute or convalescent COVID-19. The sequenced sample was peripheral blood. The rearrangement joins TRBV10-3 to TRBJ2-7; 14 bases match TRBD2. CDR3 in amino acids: CAISGGLAGEGSYEQYF. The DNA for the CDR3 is TGTGCCATCAGTGGGGGACTAGCGGGAGAGGGTTCCTACGAGCAGTACTTC.